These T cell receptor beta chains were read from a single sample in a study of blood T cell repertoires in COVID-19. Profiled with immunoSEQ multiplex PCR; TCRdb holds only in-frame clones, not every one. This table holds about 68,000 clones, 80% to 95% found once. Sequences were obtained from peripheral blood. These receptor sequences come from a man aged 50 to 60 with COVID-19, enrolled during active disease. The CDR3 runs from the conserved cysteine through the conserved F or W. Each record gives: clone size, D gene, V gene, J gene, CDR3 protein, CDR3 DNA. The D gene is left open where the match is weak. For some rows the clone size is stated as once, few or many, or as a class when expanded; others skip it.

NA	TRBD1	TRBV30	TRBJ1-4	CAWSVSQGLNEKLFF	TGTGCCTGGAGTGTTTCACAGGGGCTTAATGAAAAACTGTTTTTT
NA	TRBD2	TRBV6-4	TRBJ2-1	CASSKGTSGNNEQFF	TGTGCCAGCAGTAAAGGGACTAGCGGGAACAATGAGCAGTTCTTC
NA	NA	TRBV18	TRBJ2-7	CASSPDQGSVSYEQYF	TGTGCCAGCTCACCTGACCAGGGCTCGGTCTCCTACGAGCAGTACTTC
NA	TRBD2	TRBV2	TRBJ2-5	CASSEGLAVRPGETQYF	TGTGCCAGCAGTGAAGGGCTAGCGGTCCGACCGGGTGAGACCCAGTACTTC
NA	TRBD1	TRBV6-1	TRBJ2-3	CASSEGGGITDTQYF	TGTGCCAGCAGTGAAGGAGGGGGCATTACAGATACGCAGTATTTT
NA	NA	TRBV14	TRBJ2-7	CASSQGRREQYF	TGTGCCAGCAGCCAAGGGAGGCGCGAGCAGTACTTC
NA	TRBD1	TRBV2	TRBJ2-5	CASSVDRGVETQYF	TGTGCCAGCAGCGTGGACAGGGGAGTGGAGACCCAGTACTTC
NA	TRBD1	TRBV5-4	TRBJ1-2	CASSLTGTGDGYTF	TGTGCCAGCAGCCTTACCGGGACAGGGGATGGCTACACCTTC
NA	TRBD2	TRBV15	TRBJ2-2	CATSSLAGGAGELFF	TGTGCCACCAGCAGCCTAGCGGGAGGGGCCGGGGAGCTGTTTTTT
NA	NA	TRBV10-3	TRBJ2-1	CAISASTVNNEQFF	TGTGCCATCAGCGCTTCGACAGTAAACAATGAGCAGTTCTTC
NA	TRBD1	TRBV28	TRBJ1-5	CASSSFGQGISQPQHF	TGTGCCAGCAGTTCCTTCGGACAGGGGATTAGCCAGCCCCAGCATTTT
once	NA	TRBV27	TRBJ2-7	CASRDSHEQYF	TGTGCCAGCAGGGACAGCCACGAGCAGTACTTC
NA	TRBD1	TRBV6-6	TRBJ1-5	CASSYEGAANQPQHF	TGTGCCAGCAGTTACGAGGGGGCGGCCAATCAGCCCCAGCATTTT